What follows are 32 T cell receptor beta chains derived from one specimen sequenced in a study of PD-L1 blockade in urothelial cancer. Assay: immunoSEQ multiplex PCR; the TCRdb copy retains only in-frame clones and omits some. This sample yields about 30,000 clones, of which about 89% are seen a single time; 7.5% to 9.5% belongs to the top ten. The time point is: peripheral blood 6 weeks after treatment start. The sample in question was PBMCs, obtained around atezolizumab (anti-PD-L1) treatment. Receptor source: a man older than 75 with urothelial cancer.

This clone was observed a single time. Written as DNA, the CDR3 is TGTGCCAGCAGTGAAGAGAGACTAGCGGCCTACGAGCAGTACTTC. Amino acid sequence: CASSEERLAAYEQYF. The chain is built from TRBV6-1 and TRBJ2-7; 9 bases fit TRBD2. The CDR3 is 15 amino acids. The V gene end was trimmed by 1 base and the J gene end by 2 bases; junction bases not matched to a gene: 3. Per germline, CDR1 MNHNS and CDR2 SASEGT.

The chain carries TRBV7-8 and TRBJ2-7, with 7 nucleotides matching TRBD1. Germline trimming cut 5 bases from V and 4 bases from J; bases unmatched to any gene: 14. CDR3 length equals 16 residues. Germline loops: CDR1 SGHVS, CDR2 FQNEAQ. The CDR3 spells CASSPSTPTGLYEQYF. The CDR3 nucleotides are TGTGCCAGCAGCCCTAGCACCCCGACAGGGTTATACGAGCAGTACTTC.

The rearrangement uses TRBV18 and TRBJ1-4; possible D gene TRBD1, 6 bases. Germline lookup yields CDR1 KGHSH and CDR2 LQKENI. The CDR3 is 14 residues long. The ends were cut back, 3 bases at V and 4 bases at J, with 9 bases in the middle. CDR3 region: CASSPRTDNEKLFF. The DNA for the CDR3 is TGTGCCAGCTCACCTAGGACAGATAATGAAAAACTGTTTTTT.

The rearrangement links TRBV10-3 to TRBJ2-7, with D possibly TRBD1 on 5 matching bases. In germline, CDR1 is ENHRY, CDR2 SYGVKD. The CDR3 has 14 residues. The ends were cut back, 4 bases at V and 0 bases at J, with 10 bases in the middle. CDR3 DNA: TGTGCCATCAGTGGGCAGGGCAGCTCCTACGAGCAGTACTTC. It codes for CAISGQGSSYEQYF.

This rearrangement joins TRBV12-5 to TRBJ2-3, with a possible D match to TRBD2 (6 bases). This CDR3 spans 16 amino acids. The V gene's germline CDR1 is LGHNT and CDR2 FRNRAP. Trimming pared 2 bases from V and 2 bases from J, leaving 14 bases between. The CDR3 protein is CASGLLSGYLTDTQYF. The CDR3 region has the DNA TGTGCTAGTGGTTTGTTAAGCGGGTACCTCACAGATACGCAGTATTTT.

This rearrangement joins TRBV27 to TRBJ1-5, with 10 positions matching TRBD1. Germline CDR1 reads MNHEY; CDR2 reads SMNVEV (reference sequence). The CDR3 extends over 14 amino acids. J was trimmed by 4 bases and V by 7 bases; bases with no gene match: 4. The CDR3 bases are TGTGCCAGCAAGCCGGGACAGGGGAATCAGCCCCAGCATTTT. It codes for CASKPGQGNQPQHF.

The CDR3 coding sequence is TGCAGCGTTGATGTAGGGGGCGCAGGGTATGGCTACACCTTC. Translation: CSVDVGGAGYGYTF. This rearrangement joins TRBV29-1 to TRBJ1-2; 7 bases are a match to TRBD1. Germline CDR1 is SQVTM and CDR2 is ANQGSEA. The CDR3 has 14 amino acids. J was trimmed by 5 bases and V by 3 bases; bases with no gene match: 9.

V and J are TRBV9 and TRBJ2-1; TRBD2 matches 12 bases. Trimming removed 3 bases from V and 2 bases from J; junction bases left unmatched: 0. CDR1 and CDR2 (germline): SGDLS, YYNGEE. CDR3 length: 15 amino acids. The CDR3 bases are TGTGCCAGCAGCGGGACTAGCGGGACCTACAATGAGCAGTTCTTC. This codes for CASSGTSGTYNEQFF.

The CDR3 sequence: CASSLDAWGGKFF. In DNA form, the CDR3 reads TGTGCCAGCAGCTTAGACGCCTGGGGGGGAAAGTTCTTC. This chain links TRBV11-2 with TRBJ2-1; 7 bases match TRBD2. This CDR3 comprises 13 residues. Germline assignment: CDR1 SGHAT and CDR2 FQNNGV. V trimming: 0 bases; J trimming: 14 bases; junction bases outside the gene matches: 7. Looking up the rest from reference TRBV11-2 and TRBJ2-1 gives the full variable domain: EAGVAQSPRYKIIEKRQSVAFWCNPISGHATLYWYQQILGQGPKLLIQFQNNGVVDDSQLPKDRFSAERLKGVDSTLKIQPAKLEDSAVYLCASSLDAWGGKFFGPGTRLTVL.

This clone was detected a few times. This sequence joins TRBV5-4 and TRBJ2-5; D gene ambiguous. The ends were cut back, 0 bases at V and 5 bases at J, with 5 bases in the middle. This CDR3 has 12 amino acids. Germline V gives CDR1 SGHNT, CDR2 YYREEE (reference sequence). The CDR3 spells CASSLASETQYF. In DNA form, the CDR3 reads TGTGCCAGCAGCTTGGCGTCGGAGACCCAGTACTTC.

This chain links TRBV9 with TRBJ1-5; a possible D gene is TRBD1 (6 bases). CDR1 and CDR2 from the germline V gene are SGDLS and YYNGEE. The length of the CDR3 is 14 residues. Trimming took 0 bases from V and 2 from J, leaving 6 bases between them. The CDR3 DNA reads TGTGCCAGCAGCGTAGGGACAGGCAATCAGCCCCAGCATTTT. Protein product: CASSVGTGNQPQHF.

The J gene is TRBJ2-5, the V gene TRBV2, with TRBD2 identical over 11 bases. CDR3 length: 15 residues. The trim removed 6 bases at V and 5 bases at J, leaving 8 bases unmatched. Germline-derived CDR1 and CDR2 are SNHLY and FYNNEI. This CDR3 reads CASRWGLADSETQYF. Written as DNA, the CDR3 is TGTGCCAGCAGGTGGGGACTAGCGGATTCGGAGACCCAGTACTTC.

CDR3 sequence (DNA): TGTGCCAGCAGCGGACAGGGCAGTGAGCAGTTCTTC. This gives the protein CASSGQGSEQFF. The rearrangement joins TRBV7-9 to TRBJ2-1, with TRBD1 identical over 8 bases. Germline V gene data show CDR1 as SEHNR and CDR2 as FQNEAQ (reference sequence). The CDR3 covers 12 residues. The junction had 3 bases not matched to a gene; V was cut back by 5 bases and J by 9 bases.

This chain links TRBV4-1 with TRBJ2-2, with 16 nucleotides matching TRBD2. The CDR3 spans 19 residues. After removal of 1 base from V and 4 bases from J, the junction contained 6 bases not matched to a gene. Looked up from germline, CDR1 is MGHRA and CDR2 is YSYEKL. The DNA of the CDR3 is TGCGCCAGCAGCCAAGCCGGGACTAGCGGGAGGGTGAGCACCGGGGAGCTGTTTTTT. Residues: CASSQAGTSGRVSTGELFF.

J is TRBJ2-3 and V is TRBV28, with 12 bases matching TRBD2. From germline, CDR1 is MDHEN and CDR2 SYDVKM. The CDR3 extends over 16 amino acids. Losses at the gene ends were 2 bases for V and 6 bases for J; bases not matched to a gene: 6. The CDR3 loop reads CASSLGLAGGSDTQYF. The CDR3 DNA sequence: TGTGCCAGCAGTTTAGGGCTAGCGGGAGGGTCCGATACGCAGTATTTT.

CDR3: CASSLRQGSSYEQYF. CDR3 sequence (DNA): TGTGCCAGCAGCCTGAGACAGGGAAGCTCCTACGAGCAGTACTTC. The chain uses TRBV5-4 and TRBJ2-7; TRBD1 matches at 7 bases. This CDR3 has 15 residues. From germline, CDR1 is SGHNT and CDR2 YYREEE (reference sequence). V shed 4 bases, J shed 0 bases, and the junction held 7 bases outside the gene matches.

This sequence joins TRBV19 and TRBJ2-5; maybe TRBD2 (5 bases). From germline, CDR1 is LNHDA and CDR2 SQIVND (reference sequence). V gave up 1 base and J gave up 7 bases, with 10 bases separating them. The CDR3 consists of 13 residues. CDR3 sequence reads: CASSIAGIGTQYF. As DNA, the CDR3 is TGTGCCAGTAGTATAGCGGGGATAGGGACCCAGTACTTC. The full variable domain, completed using reference TRBV19 and TRBJ2-5, is DGGITQSPKYLFRKEGQNVTLSCEQNLNHDAMYWYRQDPGQGLRLIYYSQIVNDFQKGDIAEGYSVSREKKESFPLTVTSAQKNPTAFYLCASSIAGIGTQYFGPGTRLLVL.

The chain uses TRBV4-3 and TRBJ1-5; D call uncertain. In germline, CDR1 is LGHNA, CDR2 YSLEER. The CDR3 has 14 amino acids. Trimming cost V 2 bases and J 9 bases, with 14 bases left between them. The CDR3 sequence is CASSQFVAEGPQHF. The CDR3 nucleotides are TGCGCCAGCAGCCAATTCGTCGCGGAGGGGCCCCAGCATTTT.

The gene calls are TRBV19 and TRBJ2-7; 9 bases are a match to TRBD1. The J segment lost 2 bases and the V segment lost 5 bases, leaving 10 bases of the junction unmatched. The CDR3 loop spans 16 amino acids. The germline V gene has CDR1 LNHDA and CDR2 SQIVND (reference sequence). The CDR3 DNA reads as TGTGCCAGTAGTCCCCTACAGGGGGCGCACCCCTACGAGCAGTACTTC. Encoded protein: CASSPLQGAHPYEQYF.

This chain connects TRBV29-1 to TRBJ1-1; the match to TRBD1 covers 8 bases. Germline loops: CDR1 SQVTM, CDR2 ANQGSEA. The J segment lost 1 base and the V segment lost 7 bases, leaving 2 bases of the junction unmatched. The CDR3 is 12 amino acids. The CDR3 sequence: CSADRGNTEAFF. Written as DNA, the CDR3 is TGCAGCGCCGACAGGGGGAACACTGAAGCTTTCTTT.

The J gene is TRBJ2-1, the V gene TRBV6-1, with D perhaps TRBD2 (6 bases). This CDR3 spans 14 amino acids. The germline gives CDR1 MNHNS, CDR2 SASEGT. V gave up 6 bases and J gave up 8 bases, with 17 bases separating them. Here the CDR3 reads CASRGGPDRHEQFF. The CDR3, as DNA: TGTGCCAGCAGGGGGGGTCCCGACCGTCATGAGCAGTTCTTC.

The CDR3: CAIGQGTNSGYTF. The CDR3 DNA reads TGTGCCATCGGCCAGGGCACGAATAGTGGCTACACCTTC. The chain has TRBV10-3 and TRBJ1-2, with D tentatively TRBD1 (5 bases). Germline V gives CDR1 ENHRY, CDR2 SYGVKD. CDR3 length equals 13 residues. V was pared by 8 bases and J by 7 bases, with 17 bases between.

This clone occurred a few times. This sequence joins TRBV10-1 and TRBJ2-5; no definite D call. Trimming removed 4 bases at V and 0 bases at J, with 9 bases between. Germline V gives CDR1 WNHNN, CDR2 SYGVQD (reference sequence). The CDR3 loop spans 14 amino acids. CDR3 sequence (DNA): TGCGCCAGCAGTGGGGTGAGGAACCAAGAGACCCAGTACTTC. It yields the protein CASSGVRNQETQYF.

This clone was seen only once. The chain combines TRBV5-1 with TRBJ1-1, with 9 bases fitting TRBD1. There are 14 residues in the CDR3. From germline, CDR1 is SGHRS and CDR2 YFSETQ. Trimming removed 4 bases from V and 5 bases from J; junction bases left unmatched: 6. CDR3 sequence reads: CASSPTGGGTEAFF. In DNA, the CDR3 is TGCGCCAGCAGCCCGACAGGGGGGGGGACTGAAGCTTTCTTT.

The rearrangement joins TRBV7-9 to TRBJ1-1; D remains unclear. Germline CDR1 SEHNR, CDR2 FQNEAQ (reference sequence). Trimming cost V 1 base and J 8 bases, with 8 bases left between them. This CDR3 region has 12 residues. In DNA, the CDR3 is TGTGCCAGCAGCTTAGAGCCCCTCGAAGCTTTCTTT. Amino acid sequence: CASSLEPLEAFF.

V is TRBV2 and J is TRBJ2-3; D is ambiguous. V was cut by 8 bases and J by 1 base, with 10 bases left in between. The CDR3 has 13 residues. CDR1 is SNHLY, CDR2 FYNNEI, per germline. The CDR3 spells CASVVTGTDTQYF. The CDR3 DNA reads as TGTGCCAGCGTTGTCACAGGCACAGATACGCAGTATTTT.

The chain is built from TRBV19 and TRBJ2-7, with 8 nucleotides matching TRBD2. J gave up 0 bases and V 7 bases, and 5 bases lay outside the gene matches. The CDR3 totals 14 residues. Germline-derived CDR1 and CDR2 are LNHDA and SQIVND (reference sequence). The CDR3 region has the DNA TGTGCCAGTAAAAATAGCGGGGCCTCCTACGAGCAGTACTTC. The encoded protein is CASKNSGASYEQYF.

This clone was detected only a few times. V and J are TRBV28 and TRBJ2-7; TRBD1 is a possible D gene (5 bases). CDR1 and CDR2 (germline): MDHEN, SYDVKM. The CDR3 length is 17 residues. Between the trimmed V and J ends, which lost 7 bases and 1 base, there was a span of 23 bases. CDR3 in amino acids: CASTSLQIRAGSYEQYF. In nucleotides, the CDR3 is TGTGCCAGCACCTCCCTACAGATCCGTGCAGGGTCCTACGAGCAGTACTTC. Complete variable domain (other parts from reference TRBV28 and TRBJ2-7): DVKVTQSSRYLVKRTGEKVFLECVQDMDHENMFWYRQDPGLGLRLIYFSYDVKMKEKGDIPEGYSVSREKKERFSLILESASTNQTSMYLCASTSLQIRAGSYEQYFGPGTRLTVT.

V gene TRBV19 combines with J gene TRBJ2-1; 8 bases map to TRBD2. The V gene end was trimmed by 3 bases and the J gene end by 4 bases; junction bases not matched to a gene: 11. The germline gives CDR1 LNHDA, CDR2 SQIVND (reference sequence). CDR3 length equals 17 residues. For the CDR3, the DNA is TGTGCCAGTAGTATTAATCCGGGAGGGCCGGGTTACAATGAGCAGTTCTTC. It encodes CASSINPGGPGYNEQFF.

The V and J genes are TRBV7-2 and TRBJ2-1, with 14 bases fitting TRBD2. Unmatched junction bases numbered 4, after V lost 5 bases and J lost 7 bases. CDR1 SGHTA and CDR2 FQGNSA come from the germline V gene. The CDR3 extends over 15 amino acids. CDR3 residues: CASSRRLAGGNEQFF. DNA for the CDR3: TGTGCCAGCAGCCGTCGACTAGCGGGAGGGAATGAGCAGTTCTTC. The variable domain in full, with the rest retrieved from reference TRBV7-2 and TRBJ2-1, is GAGVSQSPSNKVTEKGKDVELRCDPISGHTALYWYRQSLGQGLEFLIYFQGNSAPDKSGLPSDRFSAERTGGSVSTLTIQRTQQEDSAVYLCASSRRLAGGNEQFFGPGTRLTVL.

The chain is built from TRBV5-6 and TRBJ2-6; perhaps TRBD1 as D (5 bases). The CDR3 has 15 amino acids. Germline assignment: CDR1 SGHDT and CDR2 YYEEEE. Deletions cut 5 bases from V and 4 bases from J, with 13 bases between. The CDR3 DNA reads TGTGCCAGCAGTCTGGAACGGACAGGGGCCAACGTCCTGACTTTC. Translating it yields CASSLERTGANVLTF.

The gene calls are TRBV7-2 and TRBJ1-1; maybe TRBD1 (5 bases). The V gene lost 5 bases and the J gene lost 1 base, with 11 bases spanning the gap. The length of the CDR3 is 14 residues. CDR1 and CDR2 (germline): SGHTA, FQGNSA. This CDR3 reads CASSTYRQNTEAFF. Here the CDR3 DNA reads TGTGCCAGCAGCACCTACAGGCAGAACACTGAAGCTTTCTTT.